This TCR beta chain was identified in a study of sequential checkpoint blockade in melanoma. This clone turned up a few times. CDR1 is LNHDA, CDR2 SQIVND, per germline (reference sequence). Trimming cost V 3 bases and J 3 bases, with 15 bases left between them. The CDR3 loop spans 16 amino acids. The treatment was: randomized to nivolumab then ipilimumab (arm A) or the reverse (arm B). None of the patients previously received DNA-damaging chemotherapy. Sequencing used immunoSEQ multiplex PCR; TCRdb keeps in-frame clones, though not all of them. The data contain approximately 6,300 clones, about half of them singletons.

Sequenced here: CD8+ T cells sorted from blood (inferred from file names), sampled from a patient given nivolumab and ipilimumab in sequence. The source of this sequence is a human donor with melanoma. V is TRBV19 and J is TRBJ1-5; D call uncertain. Written as DNA, the CDR3 is TGTGCCAGTAGTATTACCCCTACCCCTCTCAATCAGCCCCAGCATTTT. This encodes CASSITPTPLNQPQHF.